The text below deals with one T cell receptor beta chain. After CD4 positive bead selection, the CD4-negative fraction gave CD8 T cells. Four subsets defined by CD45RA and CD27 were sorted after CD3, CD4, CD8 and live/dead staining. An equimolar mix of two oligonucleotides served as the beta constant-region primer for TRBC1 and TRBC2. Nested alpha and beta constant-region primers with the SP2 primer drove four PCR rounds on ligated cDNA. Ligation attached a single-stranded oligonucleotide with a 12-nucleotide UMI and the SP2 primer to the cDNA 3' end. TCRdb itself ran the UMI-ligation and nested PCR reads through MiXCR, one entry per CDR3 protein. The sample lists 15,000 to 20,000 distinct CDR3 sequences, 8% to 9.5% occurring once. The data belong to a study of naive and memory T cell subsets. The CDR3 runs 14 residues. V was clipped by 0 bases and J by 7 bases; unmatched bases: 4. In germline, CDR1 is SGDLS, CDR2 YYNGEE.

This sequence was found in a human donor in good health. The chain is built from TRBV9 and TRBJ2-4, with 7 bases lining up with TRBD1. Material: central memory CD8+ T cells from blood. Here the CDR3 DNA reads TGTGCCAGCAGCGTAGGAGGGGGCCGTAACATTCAGTACTTC. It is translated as CASSVGGGRNIQYF.